This TCR beta chain was captured by sequencing in a study of T cells in Graves' hyperthyroidism and ophthalmopathy. This clonotype was observed once. TCR beta CDR3 regions were amplified from RNA transcripts. TCR CDR3 underwent first-round RT-PCR with the HTBI primer set. TCRdb used MiXCR to reprocess the multiplex PCR reads, holding one entry per CDR3 protein. The table shows roughly 800,000 distinct CDR3 sequences, with 38% occurring only once. Looked up from germline, CDR1 is LNHDA and CDR2 is SQIVND (reference sequence). The CDR3 runs 16 residues. V lost 3 bases and J lost 3, with 18 bases in between.

The source of this sequence is a man between 18 and 29 years old with Graves' hyperthyroidism. The material sequenced was blood. The V call is TRBV19, the J call TRBJ2-7, with D hard to call. CDR3 in DNA: TGTGCCAGTAGTATTGATTCCTCCACCTACTTCTACGAGCAGTACTTC. This translates into CASSIDSSTYFYEQYF.